The 28 T cell receptor beta chains below were found in one sample sequenced in a study of T-cell memory formation after mild COVID-19. One entry per CDR3 protein, called by TCRdb with MiXCR from the 5' RACE reads. The sample consists of 380,000 or so distinct CDR3 sequences, roughly 13% of them appearing once. Sequencing used PBMCs or a T cell subset sorted from them (not recorded which). These receptors all stem from a young man who had mild COVID-19 (a few samples of this study predate the infection). Cell type and time point are not known.

V gene TRBV28 combines with J gene TRBJ2-3; possible D gene TRBD1, 6 bases. Trimming took 8 bases from V and 7 from J, leaving 16 bases between them. The CDR3 has 13 residues. In germline, CDR1 is MDHEN, CDR2 SYDVKM. The CDR3 sequence is CASGQPDRNTQYF. The CDR3 DNA follows: TGTGCCAGCGGACAGCCCGATCGAAATACGCAGTATTTT.

This clonotype appeared many times. The chain joins TRBV18 to TRBJ2-5, with TRBD1 matching over 9 bases. Germline V lookup: CDR1 KGHSH, CDR2 LQKENI. This CDR3 region has 16 residues. Trimming at V came to 2 bases and at J to 4 bases, leaving 8 bases not matched to a gene. CDR3 sequence reads: CASSPVEQGARETQYF. CDR3 sequence (DNA): TGTGCCAGCTCACCAGTGGAACAGGGGGCGCGAGAGACCCAGTACTTC.

This clonotype has ten or more counts. The chain combines TRBV7-2 with TRBJ2-7; 7 nucleotides line up with TRBD1. Germline V gene lookup returns CDR1 SGHTA and CDR2 FQGNSA. J lost 2 bases, V lost 7 bases, and 20 bases had no gene match. The CDR3 consists of 18 residues. The chain's CDR3 is CASNKRVETGIKTYEQYF. DNA for the CDR3: TGTGCCAGCAACAAAAGAGTCGAGACAGGGATCAAGACCTACGAGCAGTACTTC.

V gene TRBV28 combines with J gene TRBJ2-7, with D uncertain. Trimming stripped 5 bases from V and 5 bases from J, with 13 bases between. The CDR3 length is 13 residues. The germline CDR1 and CDR2 sequences are MDHEN and SYDVKM. The CDR3 loop reads CASSPARLHEQYV. For the CDR3, the DNA is TGTGCCAGCAGTCCCGCTAGGTTGCACGAGCAGTACGTC.

This clonotype appeared a few times. The chain recombines TRBV24-1 with TRBJ1-2; 10 bases agree with TRBD1. Germline CDR1 KGHDR, CDR2 SFDVKD. The CDR3 is made up of 15 amino acids. V trimming: 2 bases; J trimming: 4 bases; junction bases outside the gene matches: 3. DNA of the CDR3: TGTGCCACCAGTGATTCGACAGGGGGCTTCTATGGCTACACCTTC. This translates into CATSDSTGGFYGYTF.

This clonotype was seen a few times. The chain is built from TRBV7-2 and TRBJ2-1; the match to TRBD2 covers 7 bases. Germline lookup yields CDR1 SGHTA and CDR2 FQGNSA. The length of the CDR3 is 13 residues. V lost 5 bases, J lost 10 bases, and 8 bases stayed unmatched. CDR3 sequence (DNA): TGTGCCAGCAGCGGGGGGGATCTTAAAGAGCAGTTCTTC. Translated: CASSGGDLKEQFF.

This clonotype was picked up a small number of times. The chain links TRBV12-3 or TRBV12-4 to TRBJ2-3; 10 bases line up with TRBD1. CDR3 length: 15 amino acids. V trimming: 5 bases; J trimming: 4 bases; junction bases outside the gene matches: 6. CDR3 coding DNA: TGTGCCAGCAGTCCGGGACAGGGGTTTTCAGATACGCAGTATTTT. Translating gives CASSPGQGFSDTQYF.

The V and J genes are TRBV29-1 and TRBJ1-1; D is perhaps TRBD1 (6 bases). The CDR3 totals 12 residues. The germline CDR1 and CDR2 sequences are SQVTM and ANQGSEA. CDR3 sequence reads: CRAGGGYTEAFF. The CDR3 coding sequence is TGCAGGGCTGGAGGGGGATACACTGAAGCTTTCTTT.

This chain connects TRBV12-3 or TRBV12-4 to TRBJ2-3; D gene uncertain. The CDR3 has 14 amino acids. Trimming removed 5 bases from V and 2 bases from J, with 11 bases in between. The CDR3 spells CASSRNLFTDTQYF. DNA of the CDR3: TGTGCCAGCAGTCGCAATTTGTTCACAGATACGCAGTATTTT.

This clonotype was seen more than once but under ten times. This chain joins TRBV5-1 and TRBJ2-1; D is uncertain. This CDR3 has 12 residues. V dropped 0 bases and J dropped 8 bases, with 6 bases sitting between them. In germline, CDR1 is SGHRS, CDR2 YFSETQ. In DNA form, the CDR3 reads TGCGCCAGCAGCTTGGTTCTGGATGAGCAGTTCTTC. Its protein product is CASSLVLDEQFF.

Here the CDR3 DNA reads TGTGCCAGCAGCCCACTCGGCGGGGGGGGCGAGACCCAGTACTTC. This codes for CASSPLGGGGETQYF. V and J are TRBV7-2 and TRBJ2-5; 9 bases map to TRBD2. V was pared by 5 bases and J by 5 bases, with 9 bases of the junction left unmatched. Germline lookup yields CDR1 SGHTA and CDR2 FQGNSA. There are 15 residues in the CDR3.

This clonotype was counted only a few times. The V and J genes are TRBV5-1 and TRBJ1-2; D perhaps matches TRBD1 (5 bases). The length of the CDR3 is 14 residues. The germline V and J ends were trimmed by 3 bases and 0 bases, with 9 bases remaining between them. Looked up from germline, CDR1 is SGHRS and CDR2 is YFSETQ. DNA of the CDR3: TGCGCCAGCAGCTCGCCGGGGGCTAACTATGGCTACACCTTC. Translated: CASSSPGANYGYTF.

This chain joins TRBV20-1 and TRBJ2-1, with 7 positions matching TRBD1. The CDR3 sequence is 13 residues long. V was clipped by 2 bases and J by 5 bases; unmatched bases: 3. Germline CDR1 and CDR2: DFQATT and SNEGSKA (reference sequence). In nucleotides, the CDR3 is TGCAGTGCTAGACCAGGGACAGACAATGAGCAGTTCTTC. This encodes CSARPGTDNEQFF.

This clonotype was detected only a few times. The J gene is TRBJ1-5, the V gene TRBV7-2; no clear D. The germline gives CDR1 SGHTA, CDR2 FQGNSA. Trimming shortened V by 3 bases and J by 6 bases, and 12 bases separated the two germline ends. CDR3 length: 14 amino acids. The CDR3 here is CASSLRERGQPQHF. As DNA, the CDR3 is TGTGCCAGCAGCTTGAGAGAGCGTGGTCAGCCCCAGCATTTT.

V and J are TRBV6-2 or TRBV6-3 and TRBJ2-1; TRBD2 aligns across 11 bases. CDR1 and CDR2 (germline): MNHEY, SVGEGT. This CDR3 is built from 14 residues. The junction had 4 bases not matched to a gene; V was cut back by 10 bases and J by 2 bases. The CDR3 DNA reads TGTGCCACGGGACTAGCGGTAACCTACAATGAGCAGTTCTTC. Its protein is CATGLAVTYNEQFF.

This clonotype has only a few counts. The chain couples TRBV6-2 or TRBV6-3 to TRBJ2-2; D remains unclear. The CDR3 runs 13 residues. In germline, CDR1 is MNHEY, CDR2 SVGEGT. Trimming removed 7 bases at V and 3 bases at J, with 9 bases between. This CDR3 is CASTGRYTGELFF. CDR3 in DNA: TGTGCCAGCACCGGACGTTACACCGGGGAGCTGTTTTTT.

This clonotype was seen only a few times. This chain connects TRBV5-1 to TRBJ2-7, with TRBD1 matching 11 bases. The CDR3 runs to 14 residues. V shed 0 bases, J shed 6 bases, and the junction held 2 bases outside the gene matches. Germline V gene data show CDR1 as SGHRS and CDR2 as YFSETQ. CDR3: CASSLGTGGAEQYV. CDR3 in DNA: TGCGCCAGCAGCTTGGGGACAGGGGGCGCCGAGCAGTACGTC.

There are many counts of this clonotype. This chain links TRBV7-2 with TRBJ1-2, with 7 bases identical to TRBD1. This CDR3 region has 14 residues. Trimming at V came to 5 bases and at J to 4 bases, leaving 7 bases not matched to a gene. Germline V lookup: CDR1 SGHTA, CDR2 FQGNSA. The DNA of the CDR3 is TGTGCCAGCAGCCTAACCGGGACAGCCTATGGCTACACCTTC. Protein: CASSLTGTAYGYTF.

The rearrangement uses TRBV6-6 and TRBJ1-6; 10 bases match TRBD1. This CDR3 has 15 residues. The V gene's germline CDR1 is MNHNY and CDR2 SVGAGI (reference sequence). V lost 3 bases, J lost 9 bases, and 5 bases stayed unmatched. CDR3 sequence: CASSYGTGASSPLHF. In DNA, the CDR3 is TGTGCCAGCAGTTATGGGACAGGGGCAAGTTCACCCCTCCACTTT.

The chain couples TRBV6-2 or TRBV6-3 to TRBJ2-1; 11 bases are a match to TRBD2. Germline V gives CDR1 MNHEY, CDR2 SVGEGT. The CDR3 runs 13 residues. V dropped 6 bases and J dropped 9; count of bases not matched to a gene: 4. CDR3: CASRLAGVGEQFF. CDR3 DNA: TGTGCCAGCAGACTAGCGGGGGTCGGTGAGCAGTTCTTC.

This clonotype was found a few times. The rearrangement links TRBV3-1 to TRBJ2-6; D perhaps matches TRBD1 (5 bases). CDR1 LGHDT and CDR2 YNNKEL come from the germline V gene (reference sequence). V dropped 4 bases and J dropped 0 bases, with 19 bases sitting between them. CDR3 length equals 19 residues. The CDR3 nucleotides read TGTGCCAGCAGCCCTCGTCCGGTCAGGGCTAACTCTGGGGCCAACGTCCTGACTTTC. Residues: CASSPRPVRANSGANVLTF. The variable domain in full, completed from reference TRBV3-1 and TRBJ2-6, reads DTAVSQTPKYLVTQMGNDKSIKCEQNLGHDTMYWYKQDSKKFLKIMFSYNNKELIINETVPNRFSPKSPDKAHLNLHINSLELGDSAVYFCASSPRPVRANSGANVLTFGAGSRLTVL.

Only a few counts were recorded for this clonotype. DNA for the CDR3: TGTGCCAGCAGCGAGGGACGCCTAAGCTCCTACAATGAGCAGTTCTTC. This encodes CASSEGRLSSYNEQFF. The V call is TRBV6-2 or TRBV6-3, the J call TRBJ2-1, with D possibly called TRBD1 or TRBD2 (5 bases each). The CDR3 totals 16 residues. Germline lookup yields CDR1 MNHEY and CDR2 SVGEGT. Trimming shortened V by 6 bases and J by 0 bases, and 15 bases separated the two germline ends.

The chain couples TRBV5-1 to TRBJ2-5, with a weak D call TRBD2 (7 bases). V was clipped by 4 bases and J by 1 base, with 14 bases between them. This CDR3 spans 15 amino acids. Germline CDR1 is SGHRS and CDR2 is YFSETQ. The CDR3 nucleotides are TGCGCCAGCAGCAGCCCGGGGGGCCTCCAAGAGACCCAGTACTTC. This codes for CASSSPGGLQETQYF.

This chain joins TRBV3-1 and TRBJ1-1, with 9 nucleotides matching TRBD1. The length of the CDR3 is 14 residues. CDR1 is LGHDT, CDR2 YNNKEL, per germline (reference sequence). J was trimmed by 4 bases and V by 6 bases; bases with no gene match: 6. The CDR3 DNA follows: TGTGCCAGCAGGACACAGGGGGCCACCACTGAAGCTTTCTTT. Amino acid sequence: CASRTQGATTEAFF. Supplemented by reference TRBV3-1 and TRBJ1-1, the full variable domain reads DTAVSQTPKYLVTQMGNDKSIKCEQNLGHDTMYWYKQDSKKFLKIMFSYNNKELIINETVPNRFSPKSPDKAHLNLHINSLELGDSAVYFCASRTQGATTEAFFGQGTRLTVV.

CDR3 loop: CASSAGTGSYEQFF. CDR3 coding DNA: TGCGCCAGCAGCGCCGGGACAGGGTCATACGAGCAGTTCTTC. V gene TRBV5-1 combines with J gene TRBJ2-1, with 9 bases aligning to TRBD1. Germline V gene sequence: CDR1 SGHRS, CDR2 YFSETQ. Losses at the gene ends were 4 bases for V and 10 bases for J; bases not matched to a gene: 9. The CDR3 is 14 amino acids.

This clonotype was seen at least ten times. The chain combines TRBV7-9 with TRBJ2-5; possible D gene TRBD1, 6 bases. The CDR3 length is 17 residues. From germline, CDR1 is SEHNR and CDR2 FQNEAQ (reference sequence). V was cut by 3 bases and J by 5 bases, with 22 bases left in between. CDR3 loop: CASSFPRQDPLRETQYF. The CDR3 nucleotides read TGTGCCAGCAGCTTTCCGAGACAGGACCCCCTCAGGGAGACCCAGTACTTC.

The chain links TRBV6-5 to TRBJ2-1; TRBD1 matches at 7 bases. CDR3 size: 14 residues. Per germline, CDR1 MNHEY and CDR2 SVGAGI. V lost 5 bases and J lost 4; bases outside the gene matches: 5. The CDR3 DNA reads as TGTGCCAGCAGTAGGGACAGCGCGTACAATGAGCAGTTCTTC. It codes for CASSRDSAYNEQFF.

The V and J genes are TRBV7-9 and TRBJ2-1; 13 nucleotides line up with TRBD2. The germline CDR1 and CDR2 sequences are SEHNR and FQNEAQ (reference sequence). This CDR3 comprises 18 residues. J lost 8 bases, V lost 4 bases, and 14 bases had no gene match. CDR3 DNA sequence: TGTGCCAGCAGCTCCAGGACTAGCGGGGGCAGATCAGGGTATGAGCAGTTCTTC. It is translated as CASSSRTSGGRSGYEQFF.